Presented here are 4 T cell receptor beta chains from one specimen sequenced in a study of shared clonotypes between healthy human individuals. The table came from immunoSEQ multiplex PCR; TCRdb's copy has only in-frame clones and leaves some out. The table includes over a million clones, roughly 96% detected once. Sequencing used naive CD4+ T cells sorted from blood. Subset of the sample: CD45RA+ positively selected. These receptors all come from a man aged 30 to 39 in good health.

Remarks on this clone: The sample has other DNA sequences that encode this CDR3 too. This rearrangement joins TRBV9 to TRBJ1-1; D ambiguous. This CDR3 contains 13 residues. V lost 2 bases and J 1 base, leaving 6 bases between the germline ends. From germline, CDR1 is SGDLS and CDR2 YYNGEE. CDR3 sequence reads: CASSVTANTEAFF. CDR3 bases: TGTGCCAGCAGCGTTACAGCGAACACTGAAGCTTTCTTT.

This chain joins TRBV6-1 and TRBJ1-3; D is unclear. Deletions cut 2 bases from V and 0 bases from J, with 11 bases between. In germline, CDR1 is MNHNS, CDR2 SASEGT. The CDR3 contains 16 residues. The CDR3 DNA is TGTGCCAGCAGTGAAATTTCCGGCTACTCTGGAAACACCATATATTTT. Protein: CASSEISGYSGNTIYF.

This clone was observed a single time. The DNA for the CDR3 is TGTGCCACCAGCAGAGTAAACTGGGAGGAGACCCAGTACTTC. This gives the protein CATSRVNWEETQYF. The chain joins TRBV15 to TRBJ2-5; a weak D match, TRBD2 (5 bases). The CDR3 has 14 residues. V lost 1 base and J lost 5, with 11 bases in between. Germline values: CDR1 LNHNV, CDR2 YYDKDF (reference sequence).

The chain recombines TRBV7-9 with TRBJ1-1; possible D gene TRBD1, 5 bases. Germline assignment: CDR1 SEHNR and CDR2 FQNEAQ (reference sequence). V lost 0 bases and J lost 4, with 6 bases in between. The CDR3 contains 13 residues. CDR3 protein: CASSLAGTTEAFF. CDR3 bases: TGTGCCAGCAGCTTAGCTGGGACCACTGAAGCTTTCTTT.